Below, one T cell receptor beta chain is given with its context. The source of the sample is a study of blood T cell repertoires in COVID-19. For the study at large: Acute-phase and convalescent COVID-19 samples originated in the United States, Italy and Spain. T cells, B-cell-depleted T cells, or PBMCs provided the cDNA or gDNA that served as material.

The authors' processing: Cell counts per sample came from amplifying reference gene primers. The method was immunoSEQ multiplex PCR; TCRdb's version includes in-frame clones alone and lacks a portion of them. The V and J calls and clone size were taken over from that table, and D and trimming were inferred from the DNA. The repertoire includes approximately 150,000 clones, about 90% of them detected once, and 1.7% sits in the top ten. Per germline, CDR1 SEHNR and CDR2 FQNEAQ (reference sequence). This CDR3 is 14 amino acids long. V lost 2 bases and J lost 9; bases outside the gene matches: 7. V usage is TRBV7-9 and J usage is TRBJ1-2, with 9 bases aligning to TRBD1. Sequenced: peripheral blood. The TCR originated in a woman aged 45-65 years with acute or convalescent COVID-19. The chain's CDR3 is CASSLLTGGESYTF. The DNA for the CDR3 is TGTGCCAGCAGCTTACTTACAGGGGGCGAAAGCTACACCTTC.